Below, 17 T cell receptor beta chains from the same sample are listed, as sequenced in a study of Ad26.COV2.S vaccination and SARS-CoV-2 variants (dated by TCRdb to about 2021). Per the publication, the treatment or condition label means: some 20 received Ad26.COV2.S at low or high dose, single or two shots; a few received placebo; per-sample allocation not given. Repertoires of vaccine and placebo recipients were sequenced from samples collected on day 63 after the first injection. Library preparation used the immunoSEQ multiplex PCR assay. TCRdb re-hosts the immuneACCESS table, in-frame sequences only. Its copies lack some clones; in the studies checked, an unresolved V gene accounts for under half of them, and the cause for the rest is not known. A total of about 370,000 clones appear in this sample, roughly nine tenths of them only once. The ten largest clones add up to roughly 3.5% of the sample.

The starting material was peripheral blood, obtained in a trial of Ad26.COV2.S vaccine versus placebo. These receptors all stem from a person between 18 and 65 years old who received the Ad26.COV2.S COVID-19 vaccine or a placebo.

The chain couples TRBV27 to TRBJ1-1, with D possibly matching TRBD1 (6 bases). The V end was cut by 6 bases, the J end by 8 bases, with 34 bases between. The CDR3 sequence is 19 residues long. CDR1 is MNHEY and CDR2 is SMNVEV in the germline V gene (reference sequence). The CDR3, as DNA: TGTGCCAGCAGCTTCCGACCACAGAGACTGGGGGCGGGATCCGACGAAGCTTTCTTT. Protein: CASSFRPQRLGAGSDEAFF.

The gene calls are TRBV28 and TRBJ2-5, with 15 bases identical to TRBD2. The V and J ends lost 5 bases and 4 bases, in that order; junction bases with no gene match: 17. The CDR3 is made up of 20 amino acids. Germline CDR1 MDHEN, CDR2 SYDVKM. CDR3 protein: CASSRYSGLAGGLRTETQYF. The CDR3 DNA sequence: TGTGCCAGCAGTCGATATTCAGGACTAGCGGGGGGGCTTCGTACAGAGACCCAGTACTTC. The whole variable domain, remainder taken from reference TRBV28 and TRBJ2-5, is DVKVTQSSRYLVKRTGEKVFLECVQDMDHENMFWYRQDPGLGLRLIYFSYDVKMKEKGDIPEGYSVSREKKERFSLILESASTNQTSMYLCASSRYSGLAGGLRTETQYFGPGTRLLVL.

This chain uses TRBV12-5 with TRBJ2-7, with 7 bases identical to TRBD1. Germline V gene data show CDR1 as LGHNT and CDR2 as FRNRAP. The J segment lost 2 bases and the V segment lost 0 bases, leaving 4 bases of the junction unmatched. The CDR3 is 15 residues long. CDR3: CASGLVLGTAYEQYF. The CDR3 coding sequence is TGTGCTAGTGGTTTGGTATTAGGGACAGCCTACGAGCAGTACTTC.

For this clone: Within the sample, other DNA sequences also encode this same CDR3. This chain's CDR3 is CASSLTSGTDTQYF. As DNA, the CDR3 is TGTGCCAGCAGCTTGACGTCTGGCACAGATACGCAGTATTTT. The J gene is TRBJ2-3, the V gene TRBV7-2; D is unclear. This CDR3 spans 14 amino acids. Germline V CDR1 and CDR2: SGHTA, FQGNSA. Trimming took 3 bases from V and 1 from J, leaving 8 bases between them.

The chain carries TRBV2 and TRBJ1-2; D perhaps matches TRBD1 (5 bases). Trimming removed 6 bases at V and 1 base at J, with 15 bases between. The CDR3 sequence is 15 residues long. Germline V gene data show CDR1 as SNHLY and CDR2 as FYNNEI. The CDR3 loop reads CASRAPGGLNYGYTF. CDR3 bases: TGTGCCAGCAGGGCACCCGGGGGACTTAACTATGGCTACACCTTC.

The rearrangement joins TRBV7-8 to TRBJ1-5; TRBD1 is a possible D gene (6 bases). There are 18 residues in the CDR3. Germline lookup yields CDR1 SGHVS and CDR2 FQNEAQ. V dropped 1 base and J dropped 3 bases, with 19 bases sitting between them. The CDR3 region is CASSLGWGPGRTNQPQHF. As DNA, the CDR3 is TGTGCCAGCAGCTTAGGGTGGGGGCCGGGGCGAACCAATCAGCCCCAGCATTTT.

This chain joins TRBV18 and TRBJ1-2; D is unresolved. Germline loops: CDR1 KGHSH, CDR2 LQKENI. The CDR3 sequence is 14 residues long. Trimming took 6 bases from V and 2 from J, leaving 13 bases between them. The DNA for the CDR3 is TGTGCCAGCTCCCCGACGGCGGAGAACTATGGCTACACCTTC. This codes for CASSPTAENYGYTF.

The chain has TRBV3-1 (or the pseudogene TRBV3-2) and TRBJ2-1, with TRBD2 as a possible D gene (6 bases). Germline CDR1 and CDR2: LGHDT and YNNKEL (reference sequence). Trimming left V 0 bases short and J 9 bases short, with 15 bases between. The CDR3 contains 15 residues. CDR3: CASSQDAAEGGEQFF. CDR3 coding DNA: TGTGCCAGCAGCCAAGATGCCGCTGAGGGAGGTGAGCAGTTCTTC.

The CDR3 region is CASSLSRSYGYTF. For the CDR3, the DNA is TGTGCCAGCAGTTTAAGCAGGAGTTATGGCTACACCTTC. This chain joins TRBV6-2 or TRBV6-3 and TRBJ1-2; D unresolved. Germline CDR1 and CDR2: MNHEY and SVGEGT. Trimming took off 4 bases at V and 5 bases at J, with 11 bases between the two ends. The CDR3 runs to 13 residues.

Only a few counts were recorded for this clone. The chain couples TRBV6-6 to TRBJ2-1, with TRBD2 identical over 8 bases. J lost 4 bases, V lost 6 bases, and 8 bases had no gene match. This CDR3 comprises 15 residues. CDR1 MNHNY and CDR2 SVGAGI come from the germline V gene (reference sequence). CDR3 sequence (DNA): TGTGCCAGCAGCGCCGGGGCGGGGGGTTACAATGAGCAGTTCTTC. Translation: CASSAGAGGYNEQFF.

Here the CDR3 reads CASRYLVGGQETQYF. The CDR3 DNA sequence: TGTGCCAGCAGATACCTCGTCGGGGGGCAAGAGACCCAGTACTTC. The V call is TRBV5-5, the J call TRBJ2-5; TRBD2 matches 7 bases. This CDR3 is 15 amino acids long. V dropped 5 bases and J dropped 2; count of bases not matched to a gene: 9. The germline CDR1 and CDR2 sequences are SGHKS and YYEKEE (reference sequence). The variable domain in full, with the rest retrieved from reference TRBV5-5 and TRBJ2-5, is DAGVTQSPTHLIKTRGQQVTLRCSPISGHKSVSWYQQVLGQGPQFIFQYYEKEERGRGNFPDRFSARQFPNYSSELNVNALLLGDSALYLCASRYLVGGQETQYFGPGTRLLVL.

This chain connects TRBV5-6 to TRBJ1-1; no firm D call. CDR1 and CDR2 from the germline V gene are SGHDT and YYEEEE. V was pared by 0 bases and J by 0 bases, with 6 bases between. The CDR3 runs 14 residues. CDR3 sequence (DNA): TGTGCCAGCAGCTTGGGGTCCTTGAACACTGAAGCTTTCTTT. This translates into CASSLGSLNTEAFF.

The chain has TRBV3-1 (or the pseudogene TRBV3-2) and TRBJ1-5; the D is unclear. V was trimmed by 0 bases and J by 5 bases, leaving 11 bases between them. The germline gives CDR1 LGHDT, CDR2 YNNKEL (reference sequence). The CDR3 contains 15 residues. The CDR3 bases are TGTGCCAGCAGCCAAGACGGGCAGGCCCATCAGCCCCAGCATTTT. The encoded protein is CASSQDGQAHQPQHF.

This clone was counted once. The chain joins TRBV4-3 to TRBJ1-1; D remains unclear. The germline V and J ends were trimmed by 1 base and 11 bases, with 11 bases remaining between them. Germline CDR1 and CDR2: LGHNA and YSLEER. This CDR3 contains 12 residues. Here the CDR3 DNA reads TGCGCCAGCAGCCAAGGTGATGGATGGGCTTTCTTT. Protein sequence: CASSQGDGWAFF.

The J gene is TRBJ2-3, the V gene TRBV4-1, with a weak D call TRBD1 (7 bases). This CDR3 is 16 amino acids long. Trimming pared 8 bases from V and 6 bases from J, leaving 24 bases between. CDR1 and CDR2 (germline): MGHRA, YSYEKL. Written as DNA, the CDR3 is TGCGCCAGCGGGGGCGGGACAGATATTAACTCGGATACGCAGTATTTT. This codes for CASGGGTDINSDTQYF.

The genes are TRBV11-2 and TRBJ2-1; TRBD2 matches 8 bases. The germline gives CDR1 SGHAT, CDR2 FQNNGV. The CDR3 has 15 residues. Trimming at V came to 2 bases and at J to 10 bases, leaving 10 bases not matched to a gene. The CDR3 is CASSLLGSGAEEQFF. The CDR3 region has the DNA TGTGCCAGCAGCTTATTGGGTAGCGGGGCGGAGGAGCAGTTCTTC.

The chain carries TRBV10-3 and TRBJ2-7, with TRBD2 as a possible D gene (7 bases). Per germline, CDR1 ENHRY and CDR2 SYGVKD. The CDR3 spans 14 residues. V was pared by 9 bases and J by 2 bases, with 17 bases between. The CDR3 loop is CAIQRGGGAYEQYF. Here the CDR3 DNA reads TGTGCCATTCAGAGAGGGGGGGGCGCCTACGAGCAGTACTTC.